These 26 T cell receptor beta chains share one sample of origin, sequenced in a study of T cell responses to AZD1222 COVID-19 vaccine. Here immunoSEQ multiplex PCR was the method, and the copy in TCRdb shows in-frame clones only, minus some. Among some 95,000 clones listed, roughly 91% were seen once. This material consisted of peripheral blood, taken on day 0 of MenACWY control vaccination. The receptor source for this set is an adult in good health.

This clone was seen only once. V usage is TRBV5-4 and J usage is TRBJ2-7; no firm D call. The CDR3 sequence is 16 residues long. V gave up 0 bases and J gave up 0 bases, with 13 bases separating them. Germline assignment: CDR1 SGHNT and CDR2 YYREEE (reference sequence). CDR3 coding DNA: TGTGCCAGCAGCTTGGCTGGGCTGGGAAGCTCCTACGAGCAGTACTTC. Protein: CASSLAGLGSSYEQYF.

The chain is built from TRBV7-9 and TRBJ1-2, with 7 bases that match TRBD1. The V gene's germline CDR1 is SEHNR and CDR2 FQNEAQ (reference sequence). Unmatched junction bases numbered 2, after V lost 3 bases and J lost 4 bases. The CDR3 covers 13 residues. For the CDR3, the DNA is TGTGCCAGCAGCTTGGACAGGCCCTATGGCTACACCTTC. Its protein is CASSLDRPYGYTF.

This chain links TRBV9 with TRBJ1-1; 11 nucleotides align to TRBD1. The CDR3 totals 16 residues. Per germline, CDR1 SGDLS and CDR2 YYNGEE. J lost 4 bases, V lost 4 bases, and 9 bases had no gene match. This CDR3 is CASSPRTGGVFTEAFF. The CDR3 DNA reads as TGTGCCAGCAGCCCTCGGACAGGGGGCGTTTTCACTGAAGCTTTCTTT.

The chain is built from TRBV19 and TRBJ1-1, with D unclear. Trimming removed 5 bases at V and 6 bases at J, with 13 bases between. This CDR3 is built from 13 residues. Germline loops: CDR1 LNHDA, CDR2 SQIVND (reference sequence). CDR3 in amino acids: CASSLTVKSEAFF. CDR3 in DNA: TGTGCCAGTAGTCTTACAGTGAAATCTGAAGCTTTCTTT. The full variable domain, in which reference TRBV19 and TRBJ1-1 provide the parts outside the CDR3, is DGGITQSPKYLFRKEGQNVTLSCEQNLNHDAMYWYRQDPGQGLRLIYYSQIVNDFQKGDIAEGYSVSREKKESFPLTVTSAQKNPTAFYLCASSLTVKSEAFFGQGTRLTVV.

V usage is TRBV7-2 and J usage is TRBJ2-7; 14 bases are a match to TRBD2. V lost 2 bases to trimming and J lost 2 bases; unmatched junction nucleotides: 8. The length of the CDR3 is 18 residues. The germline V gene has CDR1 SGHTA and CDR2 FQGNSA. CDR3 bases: TGTGCCAGCAGCTTACTTGGACTAGCGGGGGGACGACCCTACGAGCAGTACTTC. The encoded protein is CASSLLGLAGGRPYEQYF.

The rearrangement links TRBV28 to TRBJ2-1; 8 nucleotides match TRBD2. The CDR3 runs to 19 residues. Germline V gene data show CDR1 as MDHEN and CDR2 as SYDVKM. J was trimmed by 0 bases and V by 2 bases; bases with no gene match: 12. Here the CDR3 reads CASSLISYGSGSSYNEQFF. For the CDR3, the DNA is TGTGCCAGCAGTTTAATATCTTACGGAAGCGGGAGCTCCTACAATGAGCAGTTCTTC.

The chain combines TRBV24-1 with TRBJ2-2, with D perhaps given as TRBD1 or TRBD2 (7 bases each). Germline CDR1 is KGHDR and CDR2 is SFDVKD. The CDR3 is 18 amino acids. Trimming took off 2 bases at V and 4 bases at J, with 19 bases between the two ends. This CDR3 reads CATSDSRGGALPTGELFF. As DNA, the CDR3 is TGTGCCACCAGTGATTCCAGGGGGGGGGCCCTCCCCACCGGGGAGCTGTTTTTT.

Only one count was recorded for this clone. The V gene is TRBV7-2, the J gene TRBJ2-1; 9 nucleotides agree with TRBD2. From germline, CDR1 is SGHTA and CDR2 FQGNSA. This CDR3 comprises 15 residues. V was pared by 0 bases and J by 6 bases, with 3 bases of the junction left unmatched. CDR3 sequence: CASSLAAGGPNEQFF. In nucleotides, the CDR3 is TGTGCCAGCAGCTTAGCAGCGGGGGGCCCCAATGAGCAGTTCTTC. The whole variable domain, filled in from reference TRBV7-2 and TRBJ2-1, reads GAGVSQSPSNKVTEKGKDVELRCDPISGHTALYWYRQSLGQGLEFLIYFQGNSAPDKSGLPSDRFSAERTGGSVSTLTIQRTQQEDSAVYLCASSLAAGGPNEQFFGPGTRLTVL.

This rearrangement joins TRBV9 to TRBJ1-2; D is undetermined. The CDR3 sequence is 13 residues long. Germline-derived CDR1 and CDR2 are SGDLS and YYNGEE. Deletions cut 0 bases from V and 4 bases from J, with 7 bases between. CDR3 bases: TGTGCCAGCAGCGTAGACGGGTCCTATGGCTACACCTTC. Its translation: CASSVDGSYGYTF.

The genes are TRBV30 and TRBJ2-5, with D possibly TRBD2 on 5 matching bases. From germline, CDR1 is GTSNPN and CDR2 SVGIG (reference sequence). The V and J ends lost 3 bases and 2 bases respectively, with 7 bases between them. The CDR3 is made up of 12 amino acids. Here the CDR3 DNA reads TGTGCCTGGAGCCGGGGTCAAGAGACCCAGTACTTC. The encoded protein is CAWSRGQETQYF.

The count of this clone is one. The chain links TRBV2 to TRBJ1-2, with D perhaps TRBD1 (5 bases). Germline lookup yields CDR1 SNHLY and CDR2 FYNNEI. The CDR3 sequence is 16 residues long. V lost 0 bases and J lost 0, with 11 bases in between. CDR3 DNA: TGTGCCAGCAGTGAAGCGCTTATGACAGCTAACTATGGCTACACCTTC. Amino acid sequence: CASSEALMTANYGYTF.

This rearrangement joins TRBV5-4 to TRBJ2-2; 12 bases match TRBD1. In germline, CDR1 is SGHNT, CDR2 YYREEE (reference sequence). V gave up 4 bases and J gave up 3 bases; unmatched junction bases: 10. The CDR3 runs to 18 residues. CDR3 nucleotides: TGTGCCAGCAGCCCGGGACAGGGGGCCGGTGGGGACACCGGGGAGCTGTTTTTT. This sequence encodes CASSPGQGAGGDTGELFF. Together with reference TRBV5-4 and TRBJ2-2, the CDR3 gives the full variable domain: ETGVTQSPTHLIKTRGQQVTLRCSSQSGHNTVSWYQQALGQGPQFIFQYYREEENGRGNFPPRFSGLQFPNYSSELNVNALELDDSALYLCASSPGQGAGGDTGELFFGEGSRLTVL.

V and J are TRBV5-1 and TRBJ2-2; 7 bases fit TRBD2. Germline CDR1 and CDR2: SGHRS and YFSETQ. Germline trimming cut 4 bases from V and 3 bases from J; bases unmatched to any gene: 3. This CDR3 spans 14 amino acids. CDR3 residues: CASSPLADTGELFF. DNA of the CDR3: TGCGCCAGCAGCCCCCTAGCGGACACCGGGGAGCTGTTTTTT.

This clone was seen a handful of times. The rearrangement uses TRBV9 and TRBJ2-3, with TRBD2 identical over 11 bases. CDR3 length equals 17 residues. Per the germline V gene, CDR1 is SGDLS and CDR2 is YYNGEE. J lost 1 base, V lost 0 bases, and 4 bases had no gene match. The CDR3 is CASSVAELAGGTDTQYF. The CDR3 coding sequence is TGTGCCAGCAGCGTAGCTGAACTAGCGGGAGGCACAGATACGCAGTATTTT.

CDR3 DNA: TGCGCCAGCAGATCCCGTGAGGACTATGGCTACACCTTC. Amino acids: CASRSREDYGYTF. V is TRBV10-2 and J is TRBJ1-2; D not certain. CDR3 length equals 13 residues. V was trimmed by 6 bases and J by 3 bases, leaving 11 bases between them. The germline V gene has CDR1 WSHSY and CDR2 SAAADI.

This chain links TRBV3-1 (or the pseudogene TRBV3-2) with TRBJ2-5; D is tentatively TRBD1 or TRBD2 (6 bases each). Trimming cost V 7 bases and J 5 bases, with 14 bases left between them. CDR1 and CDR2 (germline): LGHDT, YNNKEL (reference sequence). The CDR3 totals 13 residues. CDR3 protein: CASKVGGGETQYF. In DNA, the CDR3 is TGTGCCAGCAAGGTCGGGGGCGGGGAGACCCAGTACTTC.

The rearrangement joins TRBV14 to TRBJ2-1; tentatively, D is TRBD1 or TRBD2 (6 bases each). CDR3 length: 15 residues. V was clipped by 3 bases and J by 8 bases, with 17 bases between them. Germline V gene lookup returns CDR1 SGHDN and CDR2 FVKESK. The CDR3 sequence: CASSHSRGRSYEQFF. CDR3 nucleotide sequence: TGTGCCAGCAGCCATAGCCGGGGGCGTAGCTATGAGCAGTTCTTC.

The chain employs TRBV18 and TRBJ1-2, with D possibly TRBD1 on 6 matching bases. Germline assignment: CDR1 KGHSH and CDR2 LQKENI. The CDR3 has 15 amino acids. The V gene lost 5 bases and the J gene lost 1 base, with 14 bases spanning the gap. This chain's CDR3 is CASSARDTFNYGYTF. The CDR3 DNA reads TGTGCCAGCTCAGCCCGGGACACATTTAACTATGGCTACACCTTC.

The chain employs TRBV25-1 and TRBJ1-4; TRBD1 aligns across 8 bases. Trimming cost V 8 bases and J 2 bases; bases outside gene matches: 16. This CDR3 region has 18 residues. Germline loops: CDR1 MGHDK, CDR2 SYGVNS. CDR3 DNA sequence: TGTGCCAGCCCTGATATAGGTCAGGGGGCGAGTACTAATGAAAAACTGTTTTTT. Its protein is CASPDIGQGASTNEKLFF.

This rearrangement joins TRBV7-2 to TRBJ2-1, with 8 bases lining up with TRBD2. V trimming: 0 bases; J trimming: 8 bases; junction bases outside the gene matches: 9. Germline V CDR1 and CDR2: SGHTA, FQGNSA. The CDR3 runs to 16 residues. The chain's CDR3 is CASSLAPTAGEDEQFF. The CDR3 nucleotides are TGTGCCAGCAGCTTAGCCCCCACAGCGGGGGAGGATGAGCAGTTCTTC.

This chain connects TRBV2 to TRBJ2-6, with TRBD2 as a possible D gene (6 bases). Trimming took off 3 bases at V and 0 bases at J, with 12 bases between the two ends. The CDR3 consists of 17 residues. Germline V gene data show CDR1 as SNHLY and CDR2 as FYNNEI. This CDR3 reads CASSEWRASSGANVLTF. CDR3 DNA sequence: TGTGCCAGCAGTGAGTGGAGGGCAAGCTCTGGGGCCAACGTCCTGACTTTC.

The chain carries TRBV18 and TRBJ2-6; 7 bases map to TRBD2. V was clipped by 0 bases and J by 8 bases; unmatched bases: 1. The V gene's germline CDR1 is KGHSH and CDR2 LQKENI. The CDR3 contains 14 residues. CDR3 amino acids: CASSPPGGPNVLTF. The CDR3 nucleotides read TGTGCCAGCTCACCACCGGGAGGGCCCAACGTCCTGACTTTC.

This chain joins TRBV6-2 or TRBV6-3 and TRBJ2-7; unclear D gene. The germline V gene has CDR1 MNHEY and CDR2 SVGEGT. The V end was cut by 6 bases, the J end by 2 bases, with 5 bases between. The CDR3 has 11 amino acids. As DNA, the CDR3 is TGTGCCAGCAGCCGGACCTACGAGCAGTACTTC. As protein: CASSRTYEQYF.

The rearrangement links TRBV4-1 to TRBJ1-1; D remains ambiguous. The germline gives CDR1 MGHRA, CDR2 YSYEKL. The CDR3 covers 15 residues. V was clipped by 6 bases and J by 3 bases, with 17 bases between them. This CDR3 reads CASSLSGTEHTEAFF. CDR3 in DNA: TGCGCCAGCAGTCTATCAGGAACTGAACACACTGAAGCTTTCTTT.

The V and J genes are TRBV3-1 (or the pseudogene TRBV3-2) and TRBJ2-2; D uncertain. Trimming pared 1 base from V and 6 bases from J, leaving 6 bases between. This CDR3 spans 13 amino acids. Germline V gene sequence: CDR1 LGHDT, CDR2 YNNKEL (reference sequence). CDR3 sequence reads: CASSQVGAGELFF. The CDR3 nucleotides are TGTGCCAGCAGCCAAGTTGGGGCCGGGGAGCTGTTTTTT.

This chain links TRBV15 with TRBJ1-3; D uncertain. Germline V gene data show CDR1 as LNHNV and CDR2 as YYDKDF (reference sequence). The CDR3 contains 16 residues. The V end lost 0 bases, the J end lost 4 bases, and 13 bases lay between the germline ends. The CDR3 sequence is CATSRDRGRPGNTIYF. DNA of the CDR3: TGTGCCACCAGCAGAGATCGAGGGCGGCCGGGAAACACCATATATTTT.